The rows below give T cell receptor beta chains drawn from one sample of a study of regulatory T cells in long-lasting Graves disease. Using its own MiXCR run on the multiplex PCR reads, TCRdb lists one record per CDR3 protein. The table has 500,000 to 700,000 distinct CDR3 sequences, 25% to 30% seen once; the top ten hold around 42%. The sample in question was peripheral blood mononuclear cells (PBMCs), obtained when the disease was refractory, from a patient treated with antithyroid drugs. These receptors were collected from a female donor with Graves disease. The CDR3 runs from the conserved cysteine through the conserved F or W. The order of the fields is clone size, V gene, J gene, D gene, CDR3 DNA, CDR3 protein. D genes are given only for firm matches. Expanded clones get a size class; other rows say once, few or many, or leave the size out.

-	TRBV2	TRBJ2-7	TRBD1	TGTGCCAGCAGCTTGGGGACAGGACTCTCCTACGAGCAGTACTTC	CASSLGTGLSYEQYF
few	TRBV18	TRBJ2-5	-	TGTGCCAGCTCACCGAGACGAGCGGAATACCAAGAGACCCAGTACTTC	CASSPRRAEYQETQYF
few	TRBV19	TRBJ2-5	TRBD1	TGTGCCAGTCAAGTGACAGGGGGACAAGAGACCCAGTACTTC	CASQVTGGQETQYF
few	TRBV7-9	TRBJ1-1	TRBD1	TGTGCCAGCAGCGTCCGGACAGGGGGTATGAACACTGAAGCTTTCTTT	CASSVRTGGMNTEAFF
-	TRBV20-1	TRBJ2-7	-	TGCAGTGCTAGTGGAGGGGGAGGGAGGGCTCCCGAGCAGTACTTC	CSASGGGGRAPEQYF
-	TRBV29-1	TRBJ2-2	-	TGCAGCGTATCAGGGGACTTGAACACCGGGGAGCTGTTTTTT	CSVSGDLNTGELFF
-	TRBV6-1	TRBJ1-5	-	TGTGCCAGCGGATCAGGGGTAGTCAATCAGCCCCAGCATTTT	CASGSGVVNQPQHF
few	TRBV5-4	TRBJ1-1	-	TGTGCCAGCAGCCCAGACTTTAGAGACCCCCTCTTT	CASSPDFRDPLF
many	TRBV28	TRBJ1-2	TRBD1	TGTGCCAGCAGTGGAGGGGACAGGACCTATGGCTACACCTTC	CASSGGDRTYGYTF
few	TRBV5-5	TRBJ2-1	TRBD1	TGTGCCAGCAGACCGGGACAGGGGAATGAGCAGTTCTTC	CASRPGQGNEQFF
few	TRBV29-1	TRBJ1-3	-	TGCAGCGTTTCGGGAGGGGCCTTCTCTGGAAACACCATATATTTT	CSVSGGAFSGNTIYF
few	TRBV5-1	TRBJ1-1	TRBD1	TGCGCCAGCAGCCAAGGGACAGGGGGCAGGGGCACTGAAGCTTTCTTT	CASSQGTGGRGTEAFF
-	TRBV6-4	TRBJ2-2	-	TGTGCCAGCAGCCCTCTTCTCTCCGGGGAGCTGTTTTTT	CASSPLLSGELFF
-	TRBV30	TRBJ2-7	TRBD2	TGTGCCTGGAGTAAGCGCGGGAGGGCCCTCTTCTACGAGCAGTACTTC	CAWSKRGRALFYEQYF
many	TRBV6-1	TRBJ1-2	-	TGTGCCAGCAGTACCCAAGTGGGGAATGACATCTATGGCTACACCTTC	CASSTQVGNDIYGYTF
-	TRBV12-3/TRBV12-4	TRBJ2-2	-	TGTGCCAGCAGCCTTAGCGGACGTTACACCGGGGAGCTGTTTTTT	CASSLSGRYTGELFF
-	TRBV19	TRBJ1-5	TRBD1	TGTGCCAGTACCACGTCCCGGGACAGGGGGCCACGACAGCCCCAGCATTTT	CASTTSRDRGPRQPQHF
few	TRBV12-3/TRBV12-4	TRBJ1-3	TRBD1	TGTGCCAGCAGTATAACTGGGACAGTTGGAAACACCATATATTTT	CASSITGTVGNTIYF
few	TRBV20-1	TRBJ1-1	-	TGCAGTGCTAGAGACCGGGCCCTGAACACTGAAGCTCTCTTT	CSARDRALNTEALF
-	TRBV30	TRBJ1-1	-	TGTGCCTGGGCTTGGACCCGGACAGAAGAGGAGGCTGAAGCTTTCTTT	CAWAWTRTEEEAEAFF
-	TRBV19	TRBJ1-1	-	TGTGCCAGTACCATACATACCAACACTGAAGCTTTCTTT	CASTIHTNTEAFF
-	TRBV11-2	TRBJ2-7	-	TGTGCCAGCAGCCCCCGGAGACTAGCCTACGAGCAGTACTTC	CASSPRRLAYEQYF
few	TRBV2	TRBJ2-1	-	TGTGCCAGCAGTGATCTGCTGGACTCTTTGGAGCAGTTCTTC	CASSDLLDSLEQFF
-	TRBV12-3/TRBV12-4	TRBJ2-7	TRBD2	TGTGCCAGCAGCCCCCCCATAGCGGGAGGGTACGAGCAGTACTTC	CASSPPIAGGYEQYF
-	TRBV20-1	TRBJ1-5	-	TGCAGTGCTAGAGTTCTTAGAGGGGCGAGCAATCAGCCCCAGCATTTT	CSARVLRGASNQPQHF
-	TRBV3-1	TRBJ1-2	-	TGTGTCAGCAGCCAAGATCTACGTGGGCGCGGCTATGGCTACACCTTC	CVSSQDLRGRGYGYTF
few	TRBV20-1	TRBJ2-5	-	TGCAGTGCTAGAGCTACCGCCAGGGCGAGGGAGACCCAGTACTTC	CSARATARARETQYF
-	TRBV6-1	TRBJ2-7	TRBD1	TGTGCCAGCAGTCCGATACAGGGGGTCATTCTCGGCGAGCAGTACTTC	CASSPIQGVILGEQYF
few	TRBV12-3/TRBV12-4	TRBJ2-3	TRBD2	TGTGCCAGCAGTTTATCCTCCGGGACTAGCGGGAGACTAGATACGCAGTATTTT	CASSLSSGTSGRLDTQYF
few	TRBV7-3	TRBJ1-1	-	TGTGCCAGCAGCCTCACCCCCGGGACCACGAACACTGAAGCTTTCTTT	CASSLTPGTTNTEAFF
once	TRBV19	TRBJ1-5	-	TGTGCCAGTAGTACCTACAACCTAGGCCGAGCGGATCAGCCCCAGCATTTT	CASSTYNLGRADQPQHF